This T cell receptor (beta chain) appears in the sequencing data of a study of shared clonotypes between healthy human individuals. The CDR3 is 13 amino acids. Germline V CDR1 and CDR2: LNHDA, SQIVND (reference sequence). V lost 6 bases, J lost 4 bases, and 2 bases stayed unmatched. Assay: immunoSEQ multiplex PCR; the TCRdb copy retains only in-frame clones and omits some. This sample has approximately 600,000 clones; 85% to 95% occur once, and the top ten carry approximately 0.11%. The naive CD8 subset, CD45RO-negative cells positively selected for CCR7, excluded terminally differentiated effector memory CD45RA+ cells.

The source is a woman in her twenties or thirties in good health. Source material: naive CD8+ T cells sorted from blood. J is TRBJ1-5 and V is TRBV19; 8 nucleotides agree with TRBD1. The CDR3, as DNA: TGTGCCAGTAGAGGGACAGGAAATCAGCCCCAGCATTTT. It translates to CASRGTGNQPQHF. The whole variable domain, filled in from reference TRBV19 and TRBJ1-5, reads DGGITQSPKYLFRKEGQNVTLSCEQNLNHDAMYWYRQDPGQGLRLIYYSQIVNDFQKGDIAEGYSVSREKKESFPLTVTSAQKNPTAFYLCASRGTGNQPQHFGDGTRLSIL.